This record concerns one T cell receptor beta chain sequence. Its antigen is unknown. No much larger clone is present one base from it, and per-base qualities are unavailable. This sample was included in a study of a mutant IDH1 vaccine in newly diagnosed glioma (dated by TCRdb to the early 2020s). For the study in its entirety: Vaccination started 4-6 weeks after radiotherapy alone, or was given together with temozolomide cycles in the groups whose treatment included chemotherapy. Peripheral blood samples were drawn at six visits, namely V03 (baseline), V05, V07, V10, V12 and V13. Prior to enrollment, standard therapy consisting of radiotherapy alone, temozolomide alone, or radiochemotherapy with temozolomide had been administered to patients, with the combination being received by most patients. Of the roughly 30 treated patients, 62.5% were male and about 40% were female, and a mean age of roughly 37 years was recorded. The week-35 safety follow-up was designated visit V12, and the week-47 end of study was designated visit V13. For exploratory analyses, about two dozen treated patients had longitudinal TCRB deep sequencing done wherever samples were available. Beyond this particular receptor, the publication reports: Immune responses induced by the vaccine were seen in 93.3% of patients across multiple MHC alleles. Selection of PBMC samples for TCRB deep sequencing was based on availability. According to the authors, sample limitations meant that analyses of patient blood samples could not be reproduced. No apparent relationship was observed between pseudoprogression and alterations in the top peripheral T cell clonotypes detected by TCRB sequencing.

Library generation was performed with the immunoSEQ multiplex PCR assay. Rearranged TCR beta chain sequences were amplified using the hsTCRB Kit according to the manufacturer's protocol. An Illumina MiSeq was used to sequence the TCRB libraries. As for the original processing: The proprietary platform of the kit vendor was used for demultiplexing, trimming and gene mapping. TCRdb provides this immuneACCESS table in a form limited to in-frame rearrangements. Some clones are lacking; in checked studies, under half of them reflect an unresolved V gene, and why the rest are absent is not known. V and J calls and clone size are those listed in that table; D and trimming were worked out from the DNA. The sample has roughly 52,000 clones on record, 84% of them singletons. The ten biggest clones cover around 4.1% of the sample. This specimen's time point label, interpreted: week 35, safety follow-up. A 20-mer mutant IDH1 peptide at 300 micrograms in Montanide made up each vaccine dose, which was injected subcutaneously together with topical imiquimod. Across visits V03 through V10, patients got a total of eight vaccinations, given in weeks 1, 3, 5, 7, 11, 15, 19 and 23. Newly diagnosed WHO grade 3 or 4 IDH1-mutant astrocytomas showing loss of nuclear ATRX were present in the donors. The samples were drawn from NOA16, a multicentre, single-arm, open-label phase I trial in Germany that tested a mutant IDH1 peptide vaccine in humans for the first time. Genomic DNA for TCRB sequencing was extracted from EDTA blood using the DNeasy Blood and Tissue Kit.

V is cut by 1 base and J by 7 bases, and the space between the germline ends is 8 bases. The CDR3, cysteine through phenylalanine, is 13 amino acids long. The sequence is cut down to CDR3 DNA, 39 bases in frame from base 1. According to the germline V gene (reference sequence), CDR1 reads LNHDA and CDR2 reads SQIVND. This chain is built from TRBV19 and TRBJ1-5; TRBD1 is a weak D gene call, 5 bases matching. Sequencing was performed on PBMCs, taken from a glioma patient whose treatment included an IDH1 peptide vaccine. The receptor comes from a woman under 30 with glioma. The nucleotide sequence is TGTGCCAGTAGTATAGGCGCAGGGCAGCCCCAGCATTTT. It translates as CASSIGAGQPQHF.